The 23 T cell receptor beta chains below all came from one sample that was sequenced in a study of Graves' ophthalmopathy and Graves' hyperthyroidism. Amplifying from RNA transcripts, the study obtained TCR beta CDR3 regions. Second-round multiplex PCR followed a first-round RT-PCR using HTBI primers. TCRdb analysed the multiplex PCR reads with MiXCR anew, one entry per CDR3 protein. The sample includes some 520,000 distinct CDR3 sequences, 13% to 15% of them seen just once. The specimen was blood. Receptors originate from a woman under 40 with Graves' ophthalmopathy.

Here the CDR3 reads CASSPTVRGTDYEQYF. The CDR3 DNA reads as TGTGCCAGCAGTCCAACAGTCCGGGGGACCGACTATGAGCAGTACTTC. The rearrangement joins TRBV27 to TRBJ2-7; TRBD2 is a possible D gene (6 bases). V lost 5 bases and J 7 bases, leaving 24 bases between the germline ends. This CDR3 region has 16 residues. Germline assignment: CDR1 MNHEY and CDR2 SMNVEV (reference sequence).

Many counts were recorded for this clonotype. V gene TRBV20-1 combines with J gene TRBJ1-1; D is unresolved. The germline V gene has CDR1 DFQATT and CDR2 SNEGSKA (reference sequence). V was cut by 6 bases and J by 0 bases, with 14 bases left in between. The CDR3 is made up of 14 amino acids. The CDR3 loop is CSAPRGEMNTEAFF. CDR3 bases: TGCAGTGCACCCCGGGGAGAAATGAACACTGAAGCTTTCTTT.

The chain couples TRBV15 to TRBJ1-2; D not resolved. Germline V gives CDR1 LNHNV, CDR2 YYDKDF (reference sequence). The CDR3 is 14 residues long. Trimming cost V 1 base and J 8 bases, with 14 bases left between them. This CDR3 is CATSRGHLARGYTF. The CDR3 coding sequence is TGTGCCACCAGCAGAGGACACCTCGCCCGGGGCTACACCTTC.

The rearrangement links TRBV6-4 to TRBJ1-1; D is undetermined. The CDR3 covers 16 residues. V dropped 6 bases and J dropped 2 bases, with 19 bases sitting between them. Germline V gene lookup returns CDR1 MRHNA and CDR2 SNTAGT. In DNA form, the CDR3 reads TGTGCCAGCAGGGACCGGTCTAGTGGAGTCAACACTGAAGCTTTCTTT. Amino acids: CASRDRSSGVNTEAFF.

There are many counts of this clonotype. The chain joins TRBV4-2 to TRBJ1-1; D gene ambiguous. Trimming took 3 bases from V and 1 from J, leaving 21 bases between them. The CDR3 has 18 residues. Germline-derived CDR1 and CDR2 are LGHNA and YNFKEQ. The CDR3 loop reads CASSQLPVEGEWNTEAFF. The CDR3 bases are TGTGCCAGCAGCCAGCTCCCGGTAGAGGGTGAGTGGAACACTGAAGCTTTCTTT.

In this sample, this clonotype turned up many times. The genes are TRBV30 and TRBJ1-1; possibly TRBD1 for D (5 bases). The CDR3 extends over 16 amino acids. The V gene's germline CDR1 is GTSNPN and CDR2 SVGIG (reference sequence). The V end lost 3 bases, the J end lost 1 base, and 18 bases lay between the germline ends. The CDR3, as DNA: TGTGCCTGGAGCCATCGTTGGGGGACGACGAACACTGAAGCTTTCTTT. This gives the protein CAWSHRWGTTNTEAFF.

This clonotype was recorded at least ten times. This chain links TRBV24-1 with TRBJ1-5, with TRBD1 identical over 9 bases. Germline values: CDR1 KGHDR, CDR2 SFDVKD. The J segment lost 4 bases and the V segment lost 5 bases, leaving 5 bases of the junction unmatched. The CDR3 runs 15 residues. The CDR3 coding sequence is TGTGCCACCAGTGCAACGACAGGGGGGAATCAGCCCCAGCATTTT. It encodes CATSATTGGNQPQHF.

The rearrangement links TRBV5-1 to TRBJ2-7; 12 nucleotides line up with TRBD2. The germline CDR1 and CDR2 sequences are SGHRS and YFSETQ. This CDR3 contains 15 residues. Trimming took 3 bases from V and 2 from J; bases not matched to a gene: 3. CDR3 amino acids: CASSSGTSGPYEQYF. Here the CDR3 DNA reads TGCGCCAGCAGCTCCGGGACTAGCGGGCCCTACGAGCAGTACTTC. Based on the CDR3 plus reference TRBV5-1 and TRBJ2-7, the full variable domain is KAGVTQTPRYLIKTRGQQVTLSCSPISGHRSVSWYQQTPGQGLQFLFEYFSETQRNKGNFPGRFSGRQFSNSRSEMNVSTLELGDSALYLCASSSGTSGPYEQYFGPGTRLTVT.

This clonotype was counted between two and nine times. V and J are TRBV20-1 and TRBJ2-7; D call uncertain. Trimming left V 3 bases short and J 1 base short, with 16 bases between. The CDR3 is 15 residues long. Germline values: CDR1 DFQATT, CDR2 SNEGSKA (reference sequence). The chain's CDR3 is CSASRFRGPSYEQYF. The DNA of the CDR3 is TGCAGTGCTAGTCGGTTTCGAGGCCCATCCTACGAGCAGTACTTC.

There are many counts of this clonotype. This chain joins TRBV30 and TRBJ2-5; perhaps D is TRBD1 or TRBD2 (5 bases each). Germline lookup yields CDR1 GTSNPN and CDR2 SVGIG (reference sequence). V lost 1 base and J lost 5, with 17 bases in between. The CDR3 covers 15 residues. CDR3 loop: CAWSAGIGGGETQYF. CDR3 sequence (DNA): TGTGCCTGGAGTGCCGGGATAGGTGGGGGTGAGACCCAGTACTTC.

The chain is built from TRBV5-1 and TRBJ1-2; unclear D gene. CDR1 is SGHRS, CDR2 YFSETQ, per germline. V shed 0 bases and J shed 4 bases, with 10 bases lying between them. The CDR3 is 14 residues long. The CDR3 sequence: CASSLDTSGYGYTF. CDR3 DNA sequence: TGCGCCAGCAGCTTGGACACTTCTGGCTATGGCTACACCTTC. Looking up the rest from reference TRBV5-1 and TRBJ1-2 gives the full variable domain: KAGVTQTPRYLIKTRGQQVTLSCSPISGHRSVSWYQQTPGQGLQFLFEYFSETQRNKGNFPGRFSGRQFSNSRSEMNVSTLELGDSALYLCASSLDTSGYGYTFGSGTRLTVV.

This clonotype occurred a few times. The chain has TRBV13 and TRBJ2-2; no definite D call. The CDR3 consists of 15 residues. From germline, CDR1 is PRHDT and CDR2 FYEKMQ (reference sequence). V was trimmed by 3 bases and J by 0 bases, leaving 8 bases between them. In DNA form, the CDR3 reads TGTGCCAGCAGCTTGCTCCTAGCGAACACCGGGGAGCTGTTTTTT. Protein product: CASSLLLANTGELFF.

This clonotype occurred many times. The gene calls are TRBV6-1 and TRBJ1-6, with D unresolved. This CDR3 is 16 amino acids long. Germline CDR1 is MNHNS and CDR2 is SASEGT. The ends were cut back, 7 bases at V and 3 bases at J, with 16 bases in the middle. CDR3 residues: CASKPSETHYNSPLHF. CDR3 sequence (DNA): TGTGCCAGCAAACCGTCCGAGACGCACTATAATTCACCCCTCCACTTT.

This chain joins TRBV5-1 and TRBJ2-6, with TRBD2 identical over 7 bases. CDR1 is SGHRS and CDR2 is YFSETQ in the germline V gene. The CDR3 length is 16 residues. V shed 3 bases and J 4 bases; nucleotides not matched to a gene: 7. CDR3 in DNA: TGCGCCAGCAGCTCCCCAGCGGGGTCCGGGGCCAACGTCCTGACTTTC. Translated, it gives CASSSPAGSGANVLTF. Looking up the rest from reference TRBV5-1 and TRBJ2-6 gives the full variable domain: KAGVTQTPRYLIKTRGQQVTLSCSPISGHRSVSWYQQTPGQGLQFLFEYFSETQRNKGNFPGRFSGRQFSNSRSEMNVSTLELGDSALYLCASSSPAGSGANVLTFGAGSRLTVL.

This clonotype was seen more than once but under ten times. V usage is TRBV11-2 and J usage is TRBJ2-2; 9 nucleotides agree with TRBD1. Germline CDR1 is SGHAT and CDR2 is FQNNGV. V shed 5 bases, J shed 3 bases, and the junction held 4 bases outside the gene matches. The CDR3 loop spans 15 amino acids. The CDR3 nucleotides read TGTGCCAGCAGCGCGTGGGACAGGGACACCGGGGAGCTGTTTTTT. This encodes CASSAWDRDTGELFF.

This clonotype was recorded at least ten times. The CDR3 DNA is TGTGCCAGCCCGGGACCCACGCCAAGCTCTGGAAACACCATATATTTT. Translated, it gives CASPGPTPSSGNTIYF. This chain uses TRBV6-1 with TRBJ1-3, with D tentatively TRBD1 (5 bases). In germline, CDR1 is MNHNS, CDR2 SASEGT. The CDR3 runs to 16 residues. V lost 8 bases, J lost 0 bases, and 17 bases lay in between.

This clonotype was detected ten times or more. The chain combines TRBV6-2 or TRBV6-3 with TRBJ2-2, with TRBD1 matching over 9 bases. Losses at the gene ends were 1 base for V and 3 bases for J; bases not matched to a gene: 9. The germline V gene encodes CDR1 MNHEY and CDR2 SVGEGT. This CDR3 comprises 18 residues. CDR3 in amino acids: CASSYWSPGTGHTGELFF. CDR3 coding DNA: TGTGCCAGCAGTTACTGGTCCCCCGGGACAGGGCACACCGGGGAGCTGTTTTTT.

This clonotype came up many times. The genes are TRBV19 and TRBJ2-7; D call uncertain. The CDR3 has 14 residues. Trimming cost V 2 bases and J 2 bases, with 10 bases left between them. Germline loops: CDR1 LNHDA, CDR2 SQIVND (reference sequence). CDR3: CASSISYGTYEQYF. For the CDR3, the DNA is TGTGCCAGTAGTATATCGTACGGAACCTACGAGCAGTACTTC.

The rearrangement links TRBV12-3 or TRBV12-4 to TRBJ2-5, with 11 bases fitting TRBD2. V shed 1 base and J 4 bases; nucleotides not matched to a gene: 8. The length of the CDR3 is 17 residues. In nucleotides, the CDR3 is TGTGCCAGCAGTTTAGAAGTAGCGGGAGGGCGGGGAGAGACCCAGTACTTC. Translation: CASSLEVAGGRGETQYF.

V is TRBV30 and J is TRBJ2-7, with D possibly being TRBD1 or TRBD2 (6 bases each). CDR1 is GTSNPN and CDR2 is SVGIG in the germline V gene (reference sequence). The CDR3 runs to 15 residues. Trimming shortened V by 5 bases and J by 0 bases, and 17 bases separated the two germline ends. The CDR3 nucleotides are TGTGCCTGGGGCCCAAAGGGGGGTTTCTCCTACGAGCAGTACTTC. As protein: CAWGPKGGFSYEQYF.

In its sample, this clonotype was seen a few times. This chain uses TRBV6-1 with TRBJ2-2; 7 bases are a match to TRBD1. Trimming at V came to 8 bases and at J to 8 bases, leaving 2 bases not matched to a gene. Germline V gives CDR1 MNHNS, CDR2 SASEGT. The CDR3 length is 11 residues. In DNA, the CDR3 is TGTGCCAGCGCCAGGGGGGGGGAGCTGTTTTTT. Protein: CASARGGELFF.

This clonotype appeared a few times. This rearrangement joins TRBV20-1 to TRBJ2-7; a weak D match, TRBD1 (5 bases). CDR1 and CDR2 (germline): DFQATT, SNEGSKA (reference sequence). CDR3 length equals 12 residues. The V end was cut by 8 bases, the J end by 7 bases, with 18 bases between. CDR3 protein: CSTQSWGKEQYF. As DNA, the CDR3 is TGCAGTACCCAATCGTGGGGCAAAGAGCAGTACTTC.

This clonotype appeared many times. The J gene is TRBJ2-4, the V gene TRBV18; D is uncertain. Trimming stripped 1 base from V and 2 bases from J, with 9 bases between. There are 15 residues in the CDR3. Germline CDR1 and CDR2: KGHSH and LQKENI. CDR3 region: CASSPLVVTKNIQYF. CDR3 DNA sequence: TGTGCCAGCTCACCACTCGTAGTTACCAAAAACATTCAGTACTTC.